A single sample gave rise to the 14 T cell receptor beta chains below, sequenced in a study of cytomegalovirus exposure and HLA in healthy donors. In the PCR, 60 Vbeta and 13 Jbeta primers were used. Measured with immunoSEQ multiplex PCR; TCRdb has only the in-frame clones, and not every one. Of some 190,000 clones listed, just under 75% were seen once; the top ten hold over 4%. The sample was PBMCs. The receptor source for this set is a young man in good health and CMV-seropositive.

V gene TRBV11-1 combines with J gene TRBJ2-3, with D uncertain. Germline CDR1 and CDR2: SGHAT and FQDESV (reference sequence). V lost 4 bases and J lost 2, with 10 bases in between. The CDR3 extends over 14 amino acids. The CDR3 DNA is TGTGCCAGCAGCTCCCAGATGGCCACAGATACGCAGTATTTT. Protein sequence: CASSSQMATDTQYF.

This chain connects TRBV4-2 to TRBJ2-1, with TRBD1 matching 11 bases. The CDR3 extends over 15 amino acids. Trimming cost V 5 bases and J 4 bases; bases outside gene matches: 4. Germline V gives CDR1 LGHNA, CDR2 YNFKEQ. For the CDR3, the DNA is TGTGCCAGCAGCTACGGACAGGGGGCTTACAATGAGCAGTTCTTC. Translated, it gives CASSYGQGAYNEQFF.

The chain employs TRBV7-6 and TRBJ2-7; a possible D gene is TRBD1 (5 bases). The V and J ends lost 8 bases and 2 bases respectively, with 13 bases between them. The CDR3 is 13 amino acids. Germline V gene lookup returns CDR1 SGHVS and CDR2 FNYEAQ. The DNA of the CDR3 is TGTGCCAGCTCTCGACAGTACGCCTACGAGCAGTACTTC. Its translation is CASSRQYAYEQYF.

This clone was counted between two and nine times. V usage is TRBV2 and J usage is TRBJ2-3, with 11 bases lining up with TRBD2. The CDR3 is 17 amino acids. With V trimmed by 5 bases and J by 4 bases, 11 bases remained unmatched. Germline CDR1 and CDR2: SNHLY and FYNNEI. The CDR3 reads CASSRGIAGGLADTQYF. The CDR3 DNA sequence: TGTGCCAGCAGTCGGGGAATAGCGGGGGGGCTAGCAGATACGCAGTATTTT.

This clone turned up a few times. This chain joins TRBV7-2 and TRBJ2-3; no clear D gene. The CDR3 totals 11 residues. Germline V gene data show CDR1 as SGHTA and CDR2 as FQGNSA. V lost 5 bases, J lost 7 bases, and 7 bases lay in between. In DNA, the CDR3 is TGTGCCAGCAGCCCTAGTAATACGCAGTATTTT. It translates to CASSPSNTQYF.

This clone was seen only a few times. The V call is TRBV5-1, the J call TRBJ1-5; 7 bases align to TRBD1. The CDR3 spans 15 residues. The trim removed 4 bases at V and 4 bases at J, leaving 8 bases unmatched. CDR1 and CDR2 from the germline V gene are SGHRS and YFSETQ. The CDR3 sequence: CASSLDRAGNQPQHF. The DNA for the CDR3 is TGCGCCAGCAGCCTAGACAGGGCAGGGAATCAGCCCCAGCATTTT.

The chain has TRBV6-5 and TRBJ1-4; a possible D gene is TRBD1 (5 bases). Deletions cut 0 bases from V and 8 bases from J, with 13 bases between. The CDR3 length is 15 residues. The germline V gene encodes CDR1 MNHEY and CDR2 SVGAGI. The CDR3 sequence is CASSYSIPPGEKLFF. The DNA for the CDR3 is TGTGCCAGCAGTTACTCGATCCCTCCAGGGGAAAAACTGTTTTTT.

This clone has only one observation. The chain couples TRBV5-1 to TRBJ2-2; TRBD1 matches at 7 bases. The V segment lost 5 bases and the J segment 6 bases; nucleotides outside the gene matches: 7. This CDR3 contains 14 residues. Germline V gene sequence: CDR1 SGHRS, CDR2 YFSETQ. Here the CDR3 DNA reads TGCGCCAGCAGTTCGGGACAGCCCCCCGGGGAGCTGTTTTTT. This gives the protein CASSSGQPPGELFF.

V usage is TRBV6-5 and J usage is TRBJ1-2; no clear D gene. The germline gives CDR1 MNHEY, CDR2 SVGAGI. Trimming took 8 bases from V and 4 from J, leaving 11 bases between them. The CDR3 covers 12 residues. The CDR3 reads CASGQLFYGYTF. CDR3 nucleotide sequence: TGTGCCAGCGGGCAATTATTCTATGGCTACACCTTC.

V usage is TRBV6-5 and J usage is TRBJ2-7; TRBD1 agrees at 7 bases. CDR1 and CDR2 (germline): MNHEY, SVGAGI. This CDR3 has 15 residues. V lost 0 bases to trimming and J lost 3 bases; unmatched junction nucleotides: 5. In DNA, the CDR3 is TGTGCCAGCAGTTACTCGGGTCAGGGGGACTACGAGCAGTACTTC. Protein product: CASSYSGQGDYEQYF.

The CDR3 DNA reads as TGCGCCAGCAGCCAAGGCCGGACAGGGGGGTTTTTTGGCTACACCTTC. Protein product: CASSQGRTGGFFGYTF. The V and J genes are TRBV4-1 and TRBJ1-2; 10 positions match TRBD1. The CDR3 runs 16 residues. The V and J ends lost 1 base and 7 bases, in that order; junction bases with no gene match: 9. Germline V gene sequence: CDR1 MGHRA, CDR2 YSYEKL.

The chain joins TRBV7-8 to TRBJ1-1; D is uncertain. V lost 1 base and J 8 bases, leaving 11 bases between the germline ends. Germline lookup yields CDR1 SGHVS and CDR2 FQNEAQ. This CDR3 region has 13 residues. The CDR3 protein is CASSLGLLTEAFF. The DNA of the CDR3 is TGTGCCAGCAGCTTAGGCCTCCTAACGGAAGCTTTCTTT.

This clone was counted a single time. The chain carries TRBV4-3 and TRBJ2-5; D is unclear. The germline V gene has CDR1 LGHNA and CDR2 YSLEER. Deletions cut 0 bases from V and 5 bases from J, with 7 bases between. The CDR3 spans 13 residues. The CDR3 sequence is CASSQDNGETQYF. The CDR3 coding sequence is TGCGCCAGCAGCCAAGATAACGGGGAGACCCAGTACTTC.

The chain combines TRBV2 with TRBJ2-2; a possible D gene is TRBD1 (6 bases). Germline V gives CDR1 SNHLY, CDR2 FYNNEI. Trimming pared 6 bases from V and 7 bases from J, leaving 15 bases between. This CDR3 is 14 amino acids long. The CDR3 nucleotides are TGTGCCAGCAGGCCTCAGGGGTTCGGCGGGGAGCTGTTTTTT. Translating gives CASRPQGFGGELFF.